This T cell receptor beta chain was found in a study of blood T cell repertoires in COVID-19. Study in general: Spain, Italy and the United States supplied samples that represented acute and convalescent COVID-19. T cells, B-cell-depleted T cells, or PBMCs supplied cDNA or gDNA.

In regard to this clone: This specimen includes other DNA sequences encoding the same CDR3.

Authors' methods: Estimated nucleated cell counts came from reference gene primer amplification. Data came from immunoSEQ multiplex PCR; TCRdb stores just in-frame clones and leaves some out. The DNA was the basis for D and trimming; V, J and clone size are from that table. The sample lists around 260,000 clones; about 86% were seen once. Trimming stripped 6 bases from V and 3 bases from J, with 3 bases between. The CDR3 has 11 residues. The origin of this receptor is a man between 18 and 35 years old with active or convalescent COVID-19. The specimen was peripheral blood. The chain carries TRBV12-3 or TRBV12-4 and TRBJ1-5; D call uncertain. CDR3 protein: CASSLNQPQHF. The CDR3 nucleotides are TGTGCCAGCAGCCTCAATCAGCCCCAGCATTTT.